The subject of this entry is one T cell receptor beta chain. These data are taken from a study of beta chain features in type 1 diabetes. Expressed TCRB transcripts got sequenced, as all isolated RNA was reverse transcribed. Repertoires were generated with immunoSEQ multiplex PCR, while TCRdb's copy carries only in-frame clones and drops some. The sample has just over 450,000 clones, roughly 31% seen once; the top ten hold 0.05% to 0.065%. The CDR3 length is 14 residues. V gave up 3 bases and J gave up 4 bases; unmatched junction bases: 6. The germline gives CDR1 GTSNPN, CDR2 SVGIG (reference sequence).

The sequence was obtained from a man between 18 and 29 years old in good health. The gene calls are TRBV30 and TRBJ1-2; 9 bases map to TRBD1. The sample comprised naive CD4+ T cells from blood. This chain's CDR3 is CAWRRDRVGYGYTF. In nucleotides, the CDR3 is TGTGCCTGGAGAAGGGACAGGGTCGGCTATGGCTACACCTTC.